A single sample is the source of the 3 T cell receptor beta chains below, sequenced in a study of blood T cell repertoires in COVID-19. Method: immunoSEQ multiplex PCR; TCRdb's copy keeps in-frame clones and lacks some. This table has about 220,000 clones, just under 85% appearing once. The sample was PBMCs or T cells enriched from blood (not recorded which). The receptors stem from a woman in her forties with acute COVID-19.

V and J are TRBV24-1 and TRBJ2-1; TRBD2 matches 15 bases. Trimming took 6 bases from V and 6 from J; bases not matched to a gene: 5. CDR3 length: 16 amino acids. Germline CDR1 KGHDR, CDR2 SFDVKD. The CDR3 loop reads CATSSPGLAGGNEQFF. The CDR3 DNA sequence: TGTGCCACCAGTTCCCCGGGACTAGCGGGGGGCAATGAGCAGTTCTTC.

This clone was observed a few times. The V and J genes are TRBV29-1 and TRBJ2-7; 7 nucleotides agree with TRBD1. CDR1 is SQVTM and CDR2 is ANQGSEA in the germline V gene. There are 13 residues in the CDR3. V trimming: 4 bases; J trimming: 6 bases; junction bases outside the gene matches: 9. DNA for the CDR3: TGCAGCGTTGCCCGGGACAGAAAGGGCGAGCAGTACTTC. Translated: CSVARDRKGEQYF.

The V gene is TRBV2, the J gene TRBJ2-1; possible D gene TRBD1, 6 bases. The CDR3 is 12 amino acids. With 8 bases removed from V and 6 bases from J, the gap between germline ends came to 11 bases. Germline assignment: CDR1 SNHLY and CDR2 FYNNEI. CDR3 DNA: TGTGCCAGCTACTACAGGGTCAATGAGCAGTTCTTC. Its translation is CASYYRVNEQFF.